These 20 T cell receptor beta chains were sequenced from one sample in a study of spatial heterogeneity in lung cancer (dated by TCRdb to about 2019). The sample's time point label, in plain terms: sample taken at primary tumor resection. For TCR sequencing, whole RNA was extracted from tumor and nontumor lung tissue, or from cryopreserved PBMC samples, and no cell sorting was done. The protocol used for the library was 5' RACE. The sequencer was a NextSeq 500. The public reads were reanalyzed by TCRdb: fastp trimming at Q25, MiXCR alignment, in-frame beta chains only. Here each entry gathers all rows of one CDR3 protein and keeps the most common genes and DNA. The sample records roughly 75,000 distinct CDR3 sequences, about an eighth of which are singletons. The biggest ten clones account for 6.5% to 8.5% of the sample. The sample consisted of PBMCs, taken at surgery. These receptors were taken from a male donor with early-stage non-small cell lung cancer.

The rearrangement joins TRBV12-3 or TRBV12-4 to TRBJ2-7; D unclear. The CDR3 loop spans 16 amino acids. V was cut by 2 bases and J by 2 bases, with 16 bases left in between. The CDR3 reads CASSLSRLSKPYEQYF. Written as DNA, the CDR3 is TGTGCCAGCAGTTTATCACGGCTTTCAAAACCCTACGAGCAGTACTTC.

This clonotype was found many times. The J gene is TRBJ2-5, the V gene TRBV30; no definite D call. V was trimmed by 4 bases and J by 5 bases, leaving 11 bases between them. The CDR3 spans 12 residues. Germline loops: CDR1 GTSNPN, CDR2 SVGIG (reference sequence). In DNA form, the CDR3 reads TGTGCCTGGAAAGGTGACGCTGAGACCCAGTACTTC. Protein sequence: CAWKGDAETQYF. Drawing the rest from reference TRBV30 and TRBJ2-5, the complete variable domain is SQTIHQWPATLVQPVGSPLSLECTVEGTSNPNLYWYRQAAGRGLQLLFYSVGIGQISSEVPQNLSASRPQDRQFILSSKKLLLSDSGFYLCAWKGDAETQYFGPGTRLLVL.

This rearrangement joins TRBV4-3 to TRBJ2-1; TRBD2 matches at 13 bases. The CDR3 consists of 15 residues. The V gene's germline CDR1 is LGHNA and CDR2 YSLEER. V dropped 6 bases and J dropped 7; count of bases not matched to a gene: 6. CDR3 sequence: CASSPGLAGANEQFF. The DNA of the CDR3 is TGCGCCAGCAGTCCCGGACTAGCGGGGGCAAATGAGCAGTTCTTC.

V usage is TRBV7-9 and J usage is TRBJ1-1, with a tentative D call TRBD1 (6 bases). CDR1 SEHNR and CDR2 FQNEAQ come from the germline V gene (reference sequence). CDR3 length: 13 residues. The germline V and J ends were trimmed by 7 bases and 1 base, with 10 bases remaining between them. The CDR3 DNA follows: TGTGCCAGCACACAGGGTACGAACACTGAAGCTTTCTTT. Protein sequence: CASTQGTNTEAFF.

This clonotype turned up a few times. The chain links TRBV29-1 to TRBJ2-1, with 8 bases fitting TRBD2. CDR1 and CDR2 (germline): SQVTM, ANQGSEA. Trimming cost V 5 bases and J 2 bases; bases outside gene matches: 11. This CDR3 region has 16 residues. CDR3 sequence (DNA): TGCAGCGTTCTCGAGGCGCGGGAGGCGACCTACAATGAGCAGTTCTTC. The encoded protein is CSVLEAREATYNEQFF.

This clonotype has ten or more counts. J is TRBJ2-3 and V is TRBV5-1; D unresolved. The CDR3 contains 14 residues. With 0 bases removed from V and 6 bases from J, the gap between germline ends came to 11 bases. CDR1 is SGHRS, CDR2 YFSETQ, per germline. The DNA of the CDR3 is TGCGCCAGCAGCTTGGCTCAGGTGTCGGATACGCAGTATTTT. Its protein product is CASSLAQVSDTQYF.

This clonotype was counted a few times. The V gene is TRBV29-1, the J gene TRBJ2-5; 10 bases map to TRBD2. The CDR3 is 15 amino acids. V trimming: 7 bases; J trimming: 5 bases; junction bases outside the gene matches: 13. The germline V gene encodes CDR1 SQVTM and CDR2 ANQGSEA. The CDR3 DNA sequence: TGCAGCGGGACTAGCGGTTCTAACCAGGGGGAGACCCAGTACTTC. This translates into CSGTSGSNQGETQYF.

This clonotype was detected a few times. The V call is TRBV12-3 or TRBV12-4, the J call TRBJ2-3, with D unclear. The CDR3 covers 14 residues. The germline V and J ends were trimmed by 3 bases and 2 bases, with 9 bases remaining between them. As DNA, the CDR3 is TGTGCCAGCAGTTTCTCCATATTCACAGATACGCAGTATTTT. It encodes CASSFSIFTDTQYF.

Ten or more counts support this clonotype. V is TRBV29-1 and J is TRBJ2-1, with no clear D. Germline V gene sequence: CDR1 SQVTM, CDR2 ANQGSEA. This CDR3 is 10 amino acids long. V lost 3 bases and J lost 6, with 3 bases in between. The chain's CDR3 is CSVESNEQFF. The CDR3 DNA reads TGCAGCGTTGAGAGCAATGAGCAGTTCTTC.

This clonotype has ten or more counts. This chain links TRBV7-2 with TRBJ2-2; 9 nucleotides match TRBD2. CDR3 length: 16 residues. V was pared by 5 bases and J by 0 bases, with 4 bases of the junction left unmatched. From germline, CDR1 is SGHTA and CDR2 FQGNSA. CDR3 DNA sequence: TGTGCCAGCAGCCCCTTAGCGGGAGCGAACACCGGGGAGCTGTTTTTT. Encoded protein: CASSPLAGANTGELFF.

This clonotype was counted ten times or more. V and J are TRBV20-1 and TRBJ2-7; D gene uncertain. The V end lost 3 bases, the J end lost 4 bases, and 16 bases lay between the germline ends. The CDR3 loop spans 14 amino acids. From germline, CDR1 is DFQATT and CDR2 SNEGSKA (reference sequence). This chain's CDR3 is CSASLGSGPYEQYF. For the CDR3, the DNA is TGCAGTGCTAGTCTAGGGTCAGGCCCTTACGAGCAGTACTTC.

This clonotype was seen more than once but under ten times. The V and J genes are TRBV11-3 and TRBJ2-7; a possible D gene is TRBD1 (5 bases). The V and J ends lost 7 bases and 2 bases respectively, with 15 bases between them. The germline CDR1 and CDR2 sequences are SGHNT and YENEEA. CDR3 length: 14 amino acids. CDR3 nucleotides: TGTGCCAGCACGATAGGGGTTCTCCCCTACGAGCAGTACTTC. The encoded protein is CASTIGVLPYEQYF.

This clonotype occurred many times. The chain recombines TRBV4-1 with TRBJ2-7, with TRBD1 matching over 11 bases. The CDR3 spans 18 residues. The V and J ends lost 0 bases and 3 bases, in that order; junction bases with no gene match: 10. CDR1 MGHRA and CDR2 YSYEKL come from the germline V gene. The CDR3 loop reads CASSQDPYGTGGSYEQYF. In nucleotides, the CDR3 is TGCGCCAGCAGCCAAGATCCCTACGGGACAGGGGGAAGCTACGAGCAGTACTTC.

In its sample, this clonotype was seen a few times. The rearrangement links TRBV12-3 or TRBV12-4 to TRBJ2-1; the D gene is possibly TRBD2 (6 bases). Between the trimmed V and J ends, which lost 2 bases and 7 bases, there was a span of 12 bases. The CDR3 loop spans 14 amino acids. This CDR3 reads CASSLWAGRNEQFF. The CDR3 nucleotides read TGTGCCAGCAGTTTATGGGCGGGAAGAAATGAGCAGTTCTTC.

The V call is TRBV14, the J call TRBJ2-7; 8 bases are a match to TRBD2. J lost 1 base, V lost 1 base, and 6 bases had no gene match. The CDR3 has 16 residues. Per the germline V gene, CDR1 is SGHDN and CDR2 is FVKESK. The DNA for the CDR3 is TGTGCCAGCAGCCAAGTCCGGGCGGGAGGATCCTACGAGCAGTACTTC. Its translation is CASSQVRAGGSYEQYF.

This clonotype was seen a few times. The V gene is TRBV15, the J gene TRBJ2-1; 7 nucleotides line up with TRBD2. The CDR3 has 16 amino acids. Per germline, CDR1 LNHNV and CDR2 YYDKDF (reference sequence). The V segment lost 1 base and the J segment 0 bases; nucleotides outside the gene matches: 3. CDR3 coding DNA: TGTGCCACCAGCAGAGGTAGCGGGCACTCCTACAATGAGCAGTTCTTC. This codes for CATSRGSGHSYNEQFF.

This chain joins TRBV20-1 and TRBJ2-7; 13 nucleotides align to TRBD2. The CDR3 is 14 amino acids. V was pared by 6 bases and J by 7 bases, with 9 bases of the junction left unmatched. The germline V gene encodes CDR1 DFQATT and CDR2 SNEGSKA (reference sequence). The CDR3 region has the DNA TGCAGTGCGCCTAGGACTAGCGGGAGTGGAGAGCAGTACTTC. Encoded protein: CSAPRTSGSGEQYF.

The chain has TRBV5-1 and TRBJ2-7; D ambiguous. CDR3 length: 14 amino acids. Trimming took off 4 bases at V and 0 bases at J, with 11 bases between the two ends. Germline CDR1 is SGHRS and CDR2 is YFSETQ. The CDR3 spells CASSQTASSYEQYF. As DNA, the CDR3 is TGCGCCAGCAGCCAGACTGCCTCCTCCTACGAGCAGTACTTC.

V gene TRBV5-1 combines with J gene TRBJ1-2; D not resolved. Germline lookup yields CDR1 SGHRS and CDR2 YFSETQ. This CDR3 region has 15 residues. V was pared by 1 base and J by 5 bases, with 15 bases between. The CDR3 protein is CASSLSSLGRYGYTF. The CDR3 DNA follows: TGCGCCAGCAGCTTGTCTTCCCTAGGGAGGTATGGCTACACCTTC.

The table lists this clonotype with a few counts. The V gene is TRBV12-3 or TRBV12-4, the J gene TRBJ1-5, with 8 bases matching TRBD1. Losses at the gene ends were 5 bases for V and 0 bases for J; bases not matched to a gene: 3. The CDR3 is 15 amino acids. CDR3 nucleotides: TGTGCCAGCAGTCGGACAGGGAATAGCAATCAGCCCCAGCATTTT. Translated, it gives CASSRTGNSNQPQHF.